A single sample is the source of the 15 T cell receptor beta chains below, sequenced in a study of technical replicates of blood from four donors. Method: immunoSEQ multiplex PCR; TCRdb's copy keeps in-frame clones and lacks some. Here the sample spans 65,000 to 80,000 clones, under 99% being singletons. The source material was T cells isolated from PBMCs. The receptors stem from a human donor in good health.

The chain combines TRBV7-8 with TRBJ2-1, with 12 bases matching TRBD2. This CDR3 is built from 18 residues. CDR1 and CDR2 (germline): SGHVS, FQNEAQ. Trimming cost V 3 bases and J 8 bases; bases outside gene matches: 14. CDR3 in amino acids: CASSFSKTSGRSIYEQFF. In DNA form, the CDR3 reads TGTGCCAGCAGCTTCTCTAAGACTAGCGGGAGAAGTATCTATGAGCAGTTCTTC.

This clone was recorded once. The CDR3 is CAWSLDRYQETQYF. The CDR3 nucleotides are TGTGCCTGGAGTTTGGACAGGTACCAAGAGACCCAGTACTTC. The gene calls are TRBV30 and TRBJ2-5, with 7 nucleotides matching TRBD1. The CDR3 has 14 amino acids. Trimming cost V 2 bases and J 0 bases; bases outside gene matches: 3. The V gene's germline CDR1 is GTSNPN and CDR2 SVGIG (reference sequence). The full variable domain, rest sourced from reference TRBV30 and TRBJ2-5, is SQTIHQWPATLVQPVGSPLSLECTVEGTSNPNLYWYRQAAGRGLQLLFYSVGIGQISSEVPQNLSASRPQDRQFILSSKKLLLSDSGFYLCAWSLDRYQETQYFGPGTRLLVL.

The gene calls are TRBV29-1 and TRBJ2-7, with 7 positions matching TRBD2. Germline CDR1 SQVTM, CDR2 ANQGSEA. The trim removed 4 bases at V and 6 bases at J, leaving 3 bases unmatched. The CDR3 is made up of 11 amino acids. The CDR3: CSVGWGGEQYF. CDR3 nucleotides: TGCAGCGTTGGTTGGGGGGGCGAGCAGTACTTC.

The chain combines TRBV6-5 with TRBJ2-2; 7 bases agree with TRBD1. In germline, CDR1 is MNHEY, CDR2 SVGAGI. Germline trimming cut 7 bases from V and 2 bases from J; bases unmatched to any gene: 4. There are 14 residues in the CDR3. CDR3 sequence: CASTQGVNTGELFF. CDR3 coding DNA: TGTGCCAGCACGCAGGGGGTCAACACCGGGGAGCTGTTTTTT.

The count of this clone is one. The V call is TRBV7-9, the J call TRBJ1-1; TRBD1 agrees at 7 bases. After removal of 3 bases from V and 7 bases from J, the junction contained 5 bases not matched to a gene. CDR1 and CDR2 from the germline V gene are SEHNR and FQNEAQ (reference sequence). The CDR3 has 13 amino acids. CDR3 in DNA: TGTGCCAGCAGCTTCCAGGGGGTTGTTGAAGCTTTCTTT. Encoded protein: CASSFQGVVEAFF.

Written as DNA, the CDR3 is TGTGCCAGCAGCTTAAGAGTAGAGGCCGTTGAAGCTTTCTTT. This gives the protein CASSLRVEAVEAFF. This rearrangement joins TRBV7-2 to TRBJ1-1, with no clear D. In germline, CDR1 is SGHTA, CDR2 FQGNSA. V lost 2 bases to trimming and J lost 7 bases, with 14 bases between them. CDR3 length: 14 residues.

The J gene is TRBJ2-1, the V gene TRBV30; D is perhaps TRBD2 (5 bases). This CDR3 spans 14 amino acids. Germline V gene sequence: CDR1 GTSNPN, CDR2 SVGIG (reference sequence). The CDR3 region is CATSRDMTYNEQFF. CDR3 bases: TGTGCTACATCCCGGGATATGACCTACAATGAGCAGTTCTTC.

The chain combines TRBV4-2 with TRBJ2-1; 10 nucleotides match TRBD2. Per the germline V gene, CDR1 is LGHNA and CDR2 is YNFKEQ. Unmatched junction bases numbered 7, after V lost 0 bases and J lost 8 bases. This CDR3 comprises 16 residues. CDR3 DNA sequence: TGTGCCAGCAGCCAAGAGTGGAAGCGGGAGGGGGATGAGCAGTTCTTC. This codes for CASSQEWKREGDEQFF.

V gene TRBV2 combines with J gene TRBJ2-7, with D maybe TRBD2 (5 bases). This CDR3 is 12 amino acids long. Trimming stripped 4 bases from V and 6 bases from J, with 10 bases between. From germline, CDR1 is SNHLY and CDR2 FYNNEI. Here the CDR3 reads CASSVQEAEQYF. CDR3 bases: TGTGCCAGCAGTGTTCAGGAGGCCGAGCAGTACTTC.

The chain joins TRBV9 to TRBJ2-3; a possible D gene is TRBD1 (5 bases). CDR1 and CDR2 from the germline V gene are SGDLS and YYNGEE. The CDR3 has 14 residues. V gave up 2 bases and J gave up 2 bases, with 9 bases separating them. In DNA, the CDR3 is TGTGCCAGCAGCGTTATGACAGACACAGATACGCAGTATTTT. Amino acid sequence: CASSVMTDTDTQYF.

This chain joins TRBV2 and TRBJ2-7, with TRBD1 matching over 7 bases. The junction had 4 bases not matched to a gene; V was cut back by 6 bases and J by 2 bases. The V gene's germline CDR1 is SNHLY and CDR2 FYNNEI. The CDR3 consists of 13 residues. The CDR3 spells CASRKTGPYEQYF. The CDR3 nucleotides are TGTGCCAGCAGGAAGACAGGGCCCTACGAGCAGTACTTC.

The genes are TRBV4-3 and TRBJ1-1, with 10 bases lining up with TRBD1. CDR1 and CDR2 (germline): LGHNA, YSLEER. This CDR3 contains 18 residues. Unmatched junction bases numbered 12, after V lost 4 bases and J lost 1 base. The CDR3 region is CASSLLYGTGVTNTEAFF. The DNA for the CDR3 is TGCGCCAGCAGCCTCCTGTATGGGACAGGGGTAACGAACACTGAAGCTTTCTTT.

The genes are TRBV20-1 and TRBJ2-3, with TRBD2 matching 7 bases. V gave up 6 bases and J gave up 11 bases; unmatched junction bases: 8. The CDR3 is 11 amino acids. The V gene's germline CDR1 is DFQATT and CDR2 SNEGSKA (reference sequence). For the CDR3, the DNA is TGCAGTGCCCCCAATGGACTAGTGCAGTATTTT. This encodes CSAPNGLVQYF.

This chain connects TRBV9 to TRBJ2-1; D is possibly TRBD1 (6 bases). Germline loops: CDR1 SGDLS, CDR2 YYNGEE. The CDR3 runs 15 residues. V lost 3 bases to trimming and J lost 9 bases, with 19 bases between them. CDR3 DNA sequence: TGTGCCAGCAGCGAATATTGGACAGTCTCGGGTGAGCAGTTCTTC. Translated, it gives CASSEYWTVSGEQFF.

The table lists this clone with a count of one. The CDR3 protein is CASSPSSGSRYEQFF. DNA for the CDR3: TGTGCCAGCTCACCATCTAGCGGGAGTAGGTATGAGCAGTTCTTC. V is TRBV6-4 and J is TRBJ2-1; 10 bases are shared with TRBD2. J was trimmed by 8 bases and V by 8 bases; bases with no gene match: 12. The CDR3 loop spans 15 amino acids. Germline V gene data show CDR1 as MRHNA and CDR2 as SNTAGT.